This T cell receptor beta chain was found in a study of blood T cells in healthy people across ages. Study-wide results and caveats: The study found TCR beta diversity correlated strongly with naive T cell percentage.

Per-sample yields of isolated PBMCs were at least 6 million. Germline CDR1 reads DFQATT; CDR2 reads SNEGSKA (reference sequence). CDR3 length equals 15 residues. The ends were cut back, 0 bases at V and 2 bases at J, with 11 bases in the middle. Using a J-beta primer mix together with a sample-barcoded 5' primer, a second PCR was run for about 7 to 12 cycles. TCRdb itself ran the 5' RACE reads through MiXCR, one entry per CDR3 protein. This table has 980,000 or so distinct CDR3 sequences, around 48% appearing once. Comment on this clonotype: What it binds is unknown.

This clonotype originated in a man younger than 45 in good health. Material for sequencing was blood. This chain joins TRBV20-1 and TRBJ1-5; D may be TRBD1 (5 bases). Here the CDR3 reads CSAREAGDGNQPQHF. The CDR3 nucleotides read TGCAGTGCTAGAGAGGCGGGGGATGGCAATCAGCCCCAGCATTTT.